The present entry profiles one T cell receptor (beta chain) with its context. The antigen remains unidentified. This sample was included in a study of graft-versus-host responses after intestinal transplantation. Overall study context: Every transplant recipient was induced with anti-thymocyte globulin, then maintained on tacrolimus and steroids for two to four years. Study-wide findings and caveats: Peak levels of circulating GvH clones tracked with early post-transplant HvG declines. GvH clones surfaced in recipient marrow, some emerging earlier in ileum or blood.

Data came from immunoSEQ multiplex PCR; TCRdb stores just in-frame clones and leaves some out. The data hold more than 95,000 clones, with about 90% observed a single time. The ends were cut back, 0 bases at V and 2 bases at J, with 11 bases in the middle. The CDR3 spans 15 residues. Germline loops: CDR1 SGHTA, CDR2 FQGTGA. This TCR was sampled from a human donor who received an intestinal transplant. The gene calls are TRBV7-3 and TRBJ2-7, with D maybe TRBD2 (6 bases). The sequencing here drew on unstimulated CD4+ T cells sorted from spleen or lymph node cells, taken before intestinal transplant. The CDR3 DNA sequence: TGTGCCAGCAGCTTAACAGGCGGGGAAGCCTACGAGCAGTACTTC. It codes for CASSLTGGEAYEQYF.